One sample yielded the 28 T cell receptor beta chains listed below, sequenced in a study of identical twins. TCRdb redid the calling of the 5' RACE reads with MiXCR, one entry per CDR3 protein. Here the sample spans 250,000 to 350,000 distinct CDR3 sequences, 8% to 9.5% being singletons. These sequences were also reported in another study, on yellow fever vaccine responses in identical twins.

The sample taken for sequencing was CD8+ T cells sorted from blood. Receptors were obtained from a young woman in good health.

The chain recombines TRBV5-1 with TRBJ2-3, with TRBD2 matching 8 bases. Per germline, CDR1 SGHRS and CDR2 YFSETQ. The CDR3 has 15 amino acids. The V gene end was trimmed by 0 bases and the J gene end by 1 base; junction bases not matched to a gene: 1. The CDR3 sequence: CASSLVGLGTDTQYF. The CDR3 DNA is TGCGCCAGCAGCTTGGTGGGACTAGGCACAGATACGCAGTATTTT.

This clonotype was recorded many times. V usage is TRBV5-1 and J usage is TRBJ2-5; 11 positions agree with TRBD1. The CDR3 totals 15 residues. Germline CDR1 and CDR2: SGHRS and YFSETQ. The V segment lost 9 bases and the J segment 4 bases; nucleotides outside the gene matches: 11. CDR3 sequence (DNA): TGCGCCACCTCGCCCGGGACAGGGGGGAGAGAGACCCAGTACTTC. Protein product: CATSPGTGGRETQYF.

The V and J genes are TRBV9 and TRBJ2-7; 8 bases align to TRBD1. V trimming: 3 bases; J trimming: 2 bases; junction bases outside the gene matches: 4. The germline gives CDR1 SGDLS, CDR2 YYNGEE. The CDR3 consists of 14 residues. The CDR3 DNA is TGTGCCAGCAGCGCCGGACAGGGAACCTACGAGCAGTACTTC. Its protein product is CASSAGQGTYEQYF.

This clonotype was observed at least ten times. As DNA, the CDR3 is TGTGCCAGCAGCTCTGGACCCCTTGGAGCTTTCTTT. It encodes CASSSGPLGAFF. The J gene is TRBJ1-1, the V gene TRBV11-2; no reliable D call. V lost 4 bases to trimming and J lost 10 bases, with 13 bases between them. Germline CDR1 SGHAT, CDR2 FQNNGV. CDR3 length equals 12 residues.

V is TRBV4-2 and J is TRBJ2-1; 8 bases are shared with TRBD2. Germline V lookup: CDR1 LGHNA, CDR2 YNFKEQ. This CDR3 has 16 residues. J gave up 5 bases and V 1 base, and 7 bases lay outside the gene matches. The CDR3 bases are TGTGCCAGCAGCCAAGTCGGTAGCGGGGACGACAATGAGCAGTTCTTC. Translated, it gives CASSQVGSGDDNEQFF.

This clonotype was seen many times. This rearrangement joins TRBV29-1 to TRBJ2-3; perhaps TRBD1 as D (7 bases). Trimming cost V 6 bases and J 1 base, with 14 bases left between them. Per germline, CDR1 SQVTM and CDR2 ANQGSEA. The CDR3 spans 14 residues. The CDR3 nucleotides are TGCAGCGTGGAGGGGCAGGGGGGCACAGATACGCAGTATTTT. The encoded protein is CSVEGQGGTDTQYF.

The sample holds a few counts of this clonotype. CDR3 loop: CATSRSSGVWPYNEQFF. The DNA of the CDR3 is TGTGCCACCAGCAGGAGTTCGGGGGTTTGGCCCTACAATGAGCAGTTCTTC. The gene calls are TRBV15 and TRBJ2-1; D might be TRBD2 (6 bases). V was pared by 3 bases and J by 2 bases, with 17 bases between. CDR3 length: 17 residues. Germline CDR1 reads LNHNV; CDR2 reads YYDKDF (reference sequence). The entire variable domain, with the rest obtained from reference TRBV15 and TRBJ2-1, is as follows: DAMVIQNPRYQVTQFGKPVTLSCSQTLNHNVMYWYQQKSSQAPKLLFHYYDKDFNNEADTPDNFQSRRPNTSFCFLDIRSPGLGDTAMYLCATSRSSGVWPYNEQFFGPGTRLTVL.

This clonotype has ten or more counts. The rearrangement joins TRBV7-9 to TRBJ2-7; 10 bases align to TRBD1. With V trimmed by 5 bases and J by 4 bases, 5 bases remained unmatched. Germline-derived CDR1 and CDR2 are SEHNR and FQNEAQ (reference sequence). The CDR3 sequence is 14 residues long. For the CDR3, the DNA is TGTGCCAGCAGCCGGACGGGACAGGGGTACGAGCAGTACTTC. Protein sequence: CASSRTGQGYEQYF.

Only a few counts were recorded for this clonotype. The V call is TRBV6-1, the J call TRBJ2-1; tentative D call: TRBD2 (6 bases). The germline V gene has CDR1 MNHNS and CDR2 SASEGT. The CDR3 covers 14 residues. Trimming cost V 7 bases and J 6 bases, with 16 bases left between them. The CDR3 region is CASNPGGTVNEQFF. CDR3 DNA sequence: TGTGCCAGCAACCCGGGCGGGACGGTCAATGAGCAGTTCTTC.

This clonotype was seen only a few times. The junction departs from the called germline gene at one end, perhaps through a read error. The chain recombines TRBV15 with TRBJ2-1; the match to TRBD2 covers 8 bases. This CDR3 region has 11 residues. The germline V gene encodes CDR1 LNHNV and CDR2 YYDKDF (reference sequence). This CDR3 reads CATSRAGTRAF. The CDR3 nucleotides read TGTGCCACCAGCAGAGCCGGGACTAGGGCCTTC.

This clonotype has at least ten counts. The rearrangement uses TRBV5-1 and TRBJ2-1; perhaps D is TRBD1 or TRBD2 (6 bases each). The CDR3 length is 15 residues. With 4 bases removed from V and 3 bases from J, the gap between germline ends came to 14 bases. From germline, CDR1 is SGHRS and CDR2 YFSETQ. In DNA, the CDR3 is TGCGCCAGCAGCGCGGGACAAGCTCTCTACAATGAGCAGTTCTTC. This translates into CASSAGQALYNEQFF.

The table lists this clonotype with a few counts. The chain employs TRBV6-2 or TRBV6-3 and TRBJ2-2; 8 nucleotides line up with TRBD1. Germline trimming cut 5 bases from V and 5 bases from J; bases unmatched to any gene: 7. Germline V gene sequence: CDR1 MNHEY, CDR2 SVGEGT. This CDR3 is built from 15 residues. CDR3 DNA sequence: TGTGCCAGCAGTCTTACCCGGACAGGGACCGGGGAGCTGTTTTTT. Encoded protein: CASSLTRTGTGELFF.

This clonotype was seen at least ten times. The chain recombines TRBV2 with TRBJ2-7; 8 bases align to TRBD2. This CDR3 contains 13 residues. Germline assignment: CDR1 SNHLY and CDR2 FYNNEI. Unmatched junction bases numbered 6, after V lost 7 bases and J lost 4 bases. The CDR3 reads CASKGLVAYEQYF. CDR3 coding DNA: TGTGCCAGCAAGGGACTAGTCGCGTACGAGCAGTACTTC.

This clonotype was detected many times. V gene TRBV4-3 combines with J gene TRBJ2-5, with 9 bases identical to TRBD1. This CDR3 spans 15 amino acids. The ends lost 1 base at V and 5 bases at J; junction bases unmatched: 5. Germline CDR1 reads LGHNA; CDR2 reads YSLEER. CDR3 nucleotides: TGCGCCAGCAGCCAAGCTACAGGGGGCGCGGAGACCCAGTACTTC. Its protein product is CASSQATGGAETQYF.

This clonotype showed up many times. This chain links TRBV4-3 with TRBJ2-1, with a possible D match to TRBD2 (6 bases). Trimming cost V 0 bases and J 3 bases, with 9 bases left between them. The CDR3 loop spans 15 amino acids. Germline values: CDR1 LGHNA, CDR2 YSLEER. The CDR3 nucleotides read TGCGCCAGCAGCCAAGATCTGGACTACTACAATGAGCAGTTCTTC. Amino acid sequence: CASSQDLDYYNEQFF.

The J gene is TRBJ2-1, the V gene TRBV19; D not resolved. Trimming took off 5 bases at V and 0 bases at J, with 8 bases between the two ends. The CDR3 sequence is 14 residues long. Germline loops: CDR1 LNHDA, CDR2 SQIVND (reference sequence). The CDR3 sequence: CASSQQSSYNEQFF. The CDR3 DNA reads TGTGCCAGTAGTCAGCAGAGCTCCTACAATGAGCAGTTCTTC.

This clonotype appeared many times. V usage is TRBV7-8 and J usage is TRBJ1-6; D is perhaps TRBD1 (6 bases). V lost 5 bases and J 10 bases, leaving 15 bases between the germline ends. Germline loops: CDR1 SGHVS, CDR2 FQNEAQ. The CDR3 totals 14 residues. Written as DNA, the CDR3 is TGTGCCAGCAGCCCCGAGGGGGGAAACTCACCCCTCCACTTT. As protein: CASSPEGGNSPLHF.

The V call is TRBV20-1, the J call TRBJ2-1; D might be TRBD2 (6 bases). CDR1 and CDR2 from the germline V gene are DFQATT and SNEGSKA (reference sequence). The CDR3 loop spans 16 amino acids. V shed 2 bases and J shed 3 bases, with 17 bases lying between them. CDR3 DNA sequence: TGCAGTGCTAGACATCCCAGTGGCGGGGACTACAATGAGCAGTTCTTC. It codes for CSARHPSGGDYNEQFF.

This clonotype has only a few counts. The chain carries TRBV7-2 and TRBJ2-1; 8 bases match TRBD2. The germline gives CDR1 SGHTA, CDR2 FQGNSA. This CDR3 has 16 residues. The V and J ends lost 7 bases and 6 bases, in that order; junction bases with no gene match: 14. The CDR3 bases are TGTGCCAGCACCACCCTCATAGGACTAGCCGGCAATGAGCAGTTCTTC. This translates into CASTTLIGLAGNEQFF.

This clonotype came up a few times. The chain couples TRBV29-1 to TRBJ2-2; maybe TRBD1 (6 bases). The germline V gene encodes CDR1 SQVTM and CDR2 ANQGSEA. Trimming shortened V by 6 bases and J by 4 bases, and 18 bases separated the two germline ends. CDR3 size: 15 residues. The CDR3 region is CSVYPGHSSTGELFF. DNA for the CDR3: TGCAGCGTCTATCCGGGACATTCTTCCACCGGGGAGCTGTTTTTT.

This clonotype was seen a handful of times. V is TRBV6-5 and J is TRBJ2-2; tentative D call: TRBD2 (5 bases). V shed 3 bases and J shed 6 bases, with 11 bases lying between them. The CDR3 runs to 14 residues. Germline V lookup: CDR1 MNHEY, CDR2 SVGAGI. In nucleotides, the CDR3 is TGTGCCAGCAGTTATCTCACTAGTTCCGGGGAGCTGTTTTTT. Translation: CASSYLTSSGELFF.

This clonotype has a count of ten or more. The V and J genes are TRBV28 and TRBJ2-7; D might be TRBD1 (5 bases). The V gene lost 8 bases and the J gene lost 1 base, with 12 bases spanning the gap. Per the germline V gene, CDR1 is MDHEN and CDR2 is SYDVKM. This CDR3 is 13 amino acids long. The CDR3 DNA reads TGTGCCAGCTGTCCACAGGTATCCTACGAGCAGTACTTC. Its translation is CASCPQVSYEQYF.

This clonotype was recorded at least ten times. The chain recombines TRBV5-6 with TRBJ2-1; 11 bases agree with TRBD2. After removal of 3 bases from V and 6 bases from J, the junction contained 2 bases not matched to a gene. From germline, CDR1 is SGHDT and CDR2 YYEEEE. This CDR3 region has 14 residues. CDR3 bases: TGTGCCAGCAGCTCCGGGACTAGCGGCAATGAGCAGTTCTTC. Protein: CASSSGTSGNEQFF.

The rearrangement links TRBV13 to TRBJ1-3; 8 bases fit TRBD1. Germline V gene sequence: CDR1 PRHDT, CDR2 FYEKMQ (reference sequence). CDR3 length equals 15 residues. V gave up 9 bases and J gave up 4 bases; unmatched junction bases: 11. CDR3: CASRAGTGDGNTIYF. In DNA form, the CDR3 reads TGTGCCAGTCGGGCGGGGACAGGAGACGGAAACACCATATATTTT.

At least ten counts were recorded for this clonotype. J is TRBJ1-1 and V is TRBV7-9; possible D gene TRBD1, 5 bases. Germline assignment: CDR1 SEHNR and CDR2 FQNEAQ (reference sequence). The CDR3 is 13 amino acids. The germline V and J ends were trimmed by 5 bases and 8 bases, with 15 bases remaining between them. CDR3 nucleotides: TGTGCCAGCAGCCAAGGGGTCGGTTTAGAAGCTTTCTTT. This sequence encodes CASSQGVGLEAFF.

This clonotype was seen a few times. The rearrangement uses TRBV11-2 and TRBJ2-3, with 14 bases lining up with TRBD2. CDR3 length: 18 amino acids. Trimming cost V 4 bases and J 6 bases; bases outside gene matches: 12. CDR1 is SGHAT, CDR2 FQNNGV, per germline. The CDR3 spells CASSSWVLTSGGADTQYF. The CDR3 bases are TGTGCCAGCAGCTCGTGGGTCTTGACTAGCGGGGGGGCGGATACGCAGTATTTT. Full variable domain (rest looked up from reference TRBV11-2 and TRBJ2-3): EAGVAQSPRYKIIEKRQSVAFWCNPISGHATLYWYQQILGQGPKLLIQFQNNGVVDDSQLPKDRFSAERLKGVDSTLKIQPAKLEDSAVYLCASSSWVLTSGGADTQYFGPGTRLTVL.

This clonotype was found many times. The chain is built from TRBV11-1 and TRBJ2-7; TRBD1 matches at 9 bases. V was clipped by 4 bases and J by 2 bases; unmatched bases: 18. The CDR3 spans 19 residues. Germline V gene sequence: CDR1 SGHAT, CDR2 FQDESV (reference sequence). CDR3 amino acids: CASSSTHRGRPPLAYEQYF. The CDR3 DNA follows: TGTGCCAGCAGCTCGACACACAGGGGGCGTCCGCCCCTGGCCTACGAGCAGTACTTC.

This chain connects TRBV10-3 to TRBJ2-1; no reliable D call. Germline loops: CDR1 ENHRY, CDR2 SYGVKD. The CDR3 contains 14 residues. V was clipped by 2 bases and J by 3 bases, with 8 bases between them. The CDR3 DNA reads TGTGCCATCAGTGAGGGCCATAACTACAATGAGCAGTTCTTC. The encoded protein is CAISEGHNYNEQFF.